A selection of T cell receptor beta chains follows, all from one sample in a study of cytomegalovirus exposure and HLA in healthy donors. Using immunoSEQ multiplex PCR, the repertoire was profiled, and TCRdb retains in-frame clones only, with some absent. The sample includes about 140,000 clones, 80% of them seen just once. The sequenced sample was PBMCs. These TCRs come from a male donor in good health and CMV-seronegative. The CDR3 runs from the conserved cysteine through the conserved F or W. D genes are given only for firm matches. The size entry is marked missing in some rows and otherwise reads once, few, many or a size class.

DNA: TGTGCCAGCAGTCTCGGACATGAAGCTTTCTTT
CDR3: CASSLGHEAFF
J: TRBJ1-1
D: .
V: TRBV28
size: .

DNA: TGTGCCGCGAAGGGGCAGGATGAAAAACTGTTTTTT
CDR3: CAAKGQDEKLFF
J: TRBJ1-4
D: .
V: TRBV5-4
size: .

DNA: TGCGCCAGCAGCTCGAACCCGGGACAGGAAGAGACCCAGTACTTC
CDR3: CASSSNPGQEETQYF
J: TRBJ2-5
D: TRBD1
V: TRBV5-1
size: .

DNA: TGTGCCATCAGTGTAGGACAGGGAACGGACGAGCAGTACTTC
CDR3: CAISVGQGTDEQYF
J: TRBJ2-7
D: TRBD1
V: TRBV10-3
size: .

DNA: TGCGCCAGCAGTCAAACAGGAGCAACCGAAGCTTTCTTT
CDR3: CASSQTGATEAFF
J: TRBJ1-1
D: .
V: TRBV5-1
size: once

DNA: TGTGCCAGCAGTCCACGGTCGAGCGGGAAGTCCGAGCAGTACTTC
CDR3: CASSPRSSGKSEQYF
J: TRBJ2-7
D: TRBD2
V: TRBV27
size: .

DNA: TGTGCCAGCAGCTTGGCCGAGGCAAATCAAGAGACCCAGTACTTC
CDR3: CASSLAEANQETQYF
J: TRBJ2-5
D: .
V: TRBV5-4
size: .

DNA: TGTGCCAGCAGCCAAGGGCGGAAGTCCAGTTACGAGCAGTACTTC
CDR3: CASSQGRKSSYEQYF
J: TRBJ2-7
D: .
V: TRBV4-2
size: .

DNA: TGTGCCAGCAGCTTCGGGAAAAGCGGCGAGCAGTACTTC
CDR3: CASSFGKSGEQYF
J: TRBJ2-7
D: .
V: TRBV7-2
size: .

DNA: TGCGCCAGCAGCCAAGACGGGGACAGGGATATGAACACTGAAGCTTTCTTT
CDR3: CASSQDGDRDMNTEAFF
J: TRBJ1-1
D: TRBD1
V: TRBV4-3
size: .

DNA: TGCGCCAGCAGCCATCGGACAGGGGGATTGAACACTGAAGCTTTCTTT
CDR3: CASSHRTGGLNTEAFF
J: TRBJ1-1
D: TRBD1
V: TRBV5-1
size: .

DNA: TGCGCCAGCAGCTTGGCGTCCACATCGAACACCGGGGAGCTGTTTTTT
CDR3: CASSLASTSNTGELFF
J: TRBJ2-2
D: .
V: TRBV5-1
size: once

DNA: TGTGCCAGAACCCTCGACAGGGCACAAGAGACCCAGTACTTC
CDR3: CARTLDRAQETQYF
J: TRBJ2-5
D: TRBD1
V: TRBV2
size: .

DNA: TGTGCCAGCAGCACGAGTTTGGACAGAAACTATGGCTACACCTTC
CDR3: CASSTSLDRNYGYTF
J: TRBJ1-2
D: .
V: TRBV5-4
size: .

DNA: TGTGCCAGCAGCTTAGGGGGTACGTTTTTTCAGGACACCTTC
CDR3: CASSLGGTFFQDTF
J: TRBJ1-2
D: .
V: TRBV13
size: .

DNA: TGTGCCAGCACCCGAGACAGAACCTACGAGCAGTACTTC
CDR3: CASTRDRTYEQYF
J: TRBJ2-7
D: .
V: TRBV7-9
size: .

DNA: TGTGCCAGCTACGGGACAGGGGCTAACTATGGCTACACCTTC
CDR3: CASYGTGANYGYTF
J: TRBJ1-2
D: TRBD1
V: TRBV6-5
size: .

DNA: TGTGCCGCCCGCGCGCAGGCTAACTATGGCTACACCTTC
CDR3: CAARAQANYGYTF
J: TRBJ1-2
D: .
V: TRBV6-5
size: few

DNA: TGTGCCAGCAGCTCCAATAGACAGGCCGAACACTTC
CDR3: CASSSNRQAEHF
J: TRBJ2-7
D: .
V: TRBV5-4
size: .

DNA: TGTGCCAGCAGTGCGTCGTCCGGGACAGGGACCTACGAGCAGTACTTC
CDR3: CASSASSGTGTYEQYF
J: TRBJ2-7
D: TRBD1
V: TRBV2
size: .

DNA: TGTGCCAGCAGTCTCGACAGGGGGGACTACGAGCAGTACTTC
CDR3: CASSLDRGDYEQYF
J: TRBJ2-7
D: TRBD1
V: TRBV2
size: .

DNA: TGTGCCATCAGTGCGGGACAGGGGTTCCAAGAGACCCAGTACTTC
CDR3: CAISAGQGFQETQYF
J: TRBJ2-5
D: TRBD1
V: TRBV10-3
size: once

DNA: TGTGCCATCAGTGAGGGTAACAGGGTGAACACTGAAGCTTTCTTT
CDR3: CAISEGNRVNTEAFF
J: TRBJ1-1
D: .
V: TRBV10-3
size: .

DNA: TGTGCCAGCAGCCCTGACAGGACTAACTATGGCTACACCTTC
CDR3: CASSPDRTNYGYTF
J: TRBJ1-2
D: .
V: TRBV5-4
size: .

DNA: TGTGCCAGCAGTCCGGCTGACAGGGCCACCGGGGAGCTGTTTTTT
CDR3: CASSPADRATGELFF
J: TRBJ2-2
D: TRBD1
V: TRBV27
size: .

DNA: TGTGCCAGCAGCCCCGGGACTAGCTTACTTAGAGGGGAGACCCAGTACTTC
CDR3: CASSPGTSLLRGETQYF
J: TRBJ2-5
D: TRBD2
V: TRBV7-2
size: .

DNA: TGTGCCAGCAGTCCCGGACTCTTCAATCAGCCCCAGCATTTT
CDR3: CASSPGLFNQPQHF
J: TRBJ1-5
D: .
V: TRBV28
size: .

DNA: TGTGCCAGCAGCTTACGGTTGACCGGGGAGCTGTTTTTT
CDR3: CASSLRLTGELFF
J: TRBJ2-2
D: .
V: TRBV7-6
size: .

DNA: TGTGCCAGCAGCACCAGGGGGGTATCGAACACCGGGGAGCTGTTTTTT
CDR3: CASSTRGVSNTGELFF
J: TRBJ2-2
D: .
V: TRBV7-9
size: .

DNA: TGTGCCAGCAGTCGGGGAGAAGCCGAGGAAAAACTGTTTTTT
CDR3: CASSRGEAEEKLFF
J: TRBJ1-4
D: .
V: TRBV7-9
size: few

DNA: TGCGCCAGCAGCACGCTAGCGGGCGGGGAGCTGTTTTTT
CDR3: CASSTLAGGELFF
J: TRBJ2-2
D: TRBD2
V: TRBV5-1
size: few

DNA: TGTGCCATCAGTGAAGACAGTAGGTCTGAAGCTTTCTTT
CDR3: CAISEDSRSEAFF
J: TRBJ1-1
D: .
V: TRBV10-3
size: .

DNA: TGTGCCAGCAGCTCGGGAAGGTCCCGCGCCCGAGCTTTCTTT
CDR3: CASSSGRSRARAFF
J: TRBJ1-1
D: .
V: TRBV5-8
size: .

DNA: TGTGCCAGCAGCTCCCCGGGACTAGCTGTGCACGAGCAGTACTTC
CDR3: CASSSPGLAVHEQYF
J: TRBJ2-7
D: TRBD2
V: TRBV7-2
size: once

DNA: TGTGCCAGCAGCTCCGTCCGGGGTTCACCCCTCCACTTT
CDR3: CASSSVRGSPLHF
J: TRBJ1-6
D: .
V: TRBV7-2
size: .

DNA: TGTGCCAGCGCTGACAGGGAGAAGGATCAGCCCCAGCATTTT
CDR3: CASADREKDQPQHF
J: TRBJ1-5
D: TRBD1
V: TRBV10-3
size: .

DNA: TGTGCCAGCTCACCCCGGGACAGGCCCCTCACAGGGTCTGAAGCTTTCTTT
CDR3: CASSPRDRPLTGSEAFF
J: TRBJ1-1
D: TRBD1
V: TRBV18
size: few

DNA: TGTGCCAGCAGTGGGGGCGGGGGGCAGCTCGGGGAGACCCAGTACTTC
CDR3: CASSGGGGQLGETQYF
J: TRBJ2-5
D: TRBD2
V: TRBV6-4
size: .